These T cell receptor beta chains were read from a single sample in a study of cytomegalovirus exposure and HLA in healthy donors. Profiling relied on immunoSEQ multiplex PCR, and the TCRdb table lists in-frame clones only, not all of them. The sample has 120,000 or so clones; around 88% are singletons. The specimen was PBMCs. Receptor source: a young man in good health and CMV-seronegative. Both conserved end residues are part of each CDR3. A D gene is named only where the DNA matches it firmly. Clone size is shown for a subset of rows, as once, few, many or a class of expanded clone.

CASSLDPGGLAGELFF TGCGCCAGCAGCTTGGACCCGGGAGGGTTAGCCGGGGAGCTGTTTTTT TRBJ2-2 TRBV5-1 16 - TRBD2
CATNLAGDVADTQYF TGTGCCACCAATCTAGCGGGGGACGTCGCAGATACGCAGTATTTT TRBJ2-3 TRBV28 15 - TRBD2
CASGKTGRTEAFF TGTGCTAGTGGAAAGACAGGGCGGACTGAAGCTTTCTTT TRBJ1-1 TRBV12-5 13 - TRBD1
CASSLKDSTNEKLFF TGCGCCAGCAGCCTCAAGGACAGCACTAATGAAAAACTGTTTTTT TRBJ1-4 TRBV4-1 15 - -
CASAQAGNYEQYF TGTGCCAGCGCCCAGGCAGGGAACTACGAGCAGTACTTC TRBJ2-7 TRBV6-5 13 once -
CASSYAGGPYEQYF TGTGCCAGCAGTTACGCGGGGGGACCCTACGAGCAGTACTTC TRBJ2-7 TRBV6-5 14 - TRBD2
CASSPGLAGGINTGELFF TGCGCCAGCAGCCCCGGACTAGCGGGGGGTATAAACACCGGGGAGCTGTTTTTT TRBJ2-2 TRBV5-1 18 - TRBD2
CASRQGQVPYEQYF TGTGCCAGCAGACAAGGACAGGTCCCCTACGAGCAGTACTTC TRBJ2-7 TRBV7-8 14 few TRBD1
CASSPAIAQGGRGYTF TGTGCCAGCAGCCCCGCGATTGCGCAGGGGGGCAGGGGCTACACCTTC TRBJ1-2 TRBV5-5 16 - TRBD1
CASRRDNAFSPDTQYF TGCGCCAGCAGGAGGGACAATGCTTTTTCTCCAGATACGCAGTATTTT TRBJ2-3 TRBV5-1 16 - -